The TCR beta chain under discussion was sequenced for a study of cytomegalovirus exposure and HLA in healthy donors. Study findings and constraints: Cytomegalovirus status was reportedly diagnosed by the classifier with high sensitivity and specificity.

Primers for the PCR totalled 60 Vbeta and 13 Jbeta. Clones were sequenced by immunoSEQ multiplex PCR, and TCRdb holds only the in-frame ones, with some missing. Of some 190,000 clones listed, 65% to 85% were seen once; the top ten hold over 1.5%. This clone showed up just a few times. Its cognate antigen is unknown. The sequencing input was PBMCs. The TCR sequence derives from a man aged 35 to 55 in good health and CMV-seropositive.

The CDR3 is CASSFLVGQGEKLFF. The CDR3 nucleotides read TGTGCCAGCAGTTTCTTAGTCGGGCAGGGAGAAAAACTGTTTTTT. This chain connects TRBV27 to TRBJ1-4; tentatively, D is TRBD1 (5 bases). V lost 3 bases, J lost 8 bases, and 16 bases lay in between. The germline CDR1 and CDR2 sequences are MNHEY and SMNVEV (reference sequence). The CDR3 sequence is 15 residues long.